Below are 13 T cell receptor beta chains sequenced from a single sample in a study of OX40 agonist ivuxolimab in advanced cancers. Clones were sequenced by immunoSEQ multiplex PCR, and TCRdb holds only the in-frame ones, with some missing. The repertoire holds about 99,000 clones, with roughly nine tenths as singletons. The specimen was CD4+ or CD8+ T cells sorted from blood, collected in a trial of the OX40 agonist ivuxolimab. These receptors came from an adult with an advanced solid tumor such as melanoma, head and neck, liver or kidney cancer.

V usage is TRBV28 and J usage is TRBJ1-1; D remains unclear. Between the trimmed V and J ends, which lost 7 bases and 1 base, there was a span of 16 bases. CDR3 length equals 15 residues. From germline, CDR1 is MDHEN and CDR2 SYDVKM. CDR3 amino acids: CASNPRGIRNTEAFF. Written as DNA, the CDR3 is TGTGCCAGCAACCCCCGCGGCATAAGGAACACTGAAGCTTTCTTT. The variable domain in full, with the rest retrieved from reference TRBV28 and TRBJ1-1, is DVKVTQSSRYLVKRTGEKVFLECVQDMDHENMFWYRQDPGLGLRLIYFSYDVKMKEKGDIPEGYSVSREKKERFSLILESASTNQTSMYLCASNPRGIRNTEAFFGQGTRLTVV.

This chain connects TRBV19 to TRBJ1-1; TRBD1 agrees at 10 bases. This CDR3 has 20 residues. Germline values: CDR1 LNHDA, CDR2 SQIVND (reference sequence). V was pared by 6 bases and J by 2 bases, with 21 bases of the junction left unmatched. The CDR3 region is CASRRGTGAGSPQPNTEAFF. The CDR3 DNA reads TGTGCCAGTAGGCGAGGGACAGGGGCGGGGTCACCACAACCAAACACTGAAGCTTTCTTT.

The chain combines TRBV6-1 with TRBJ2-7; 11 bases are shared with TRBD1. The germline V gene has CDR1 MNHNS and CDR2 SASEGT. V lost 3 bases, J lost 7 bases, and 11 bases stayed unmatched. The CDR3 is made up of 16 amino acids. The CDR3 DNA follows: TGTGCCAGCAGTGATCTTAGGGACAGGGGGTCGAATGAGCAGTACTTC. Its protein product is CASSDLRDRGSNEQYF.

The V gene is TRBV18, the J gene TRBJ2-5, with D hard to call. Germline loops: CDR1 KGHSH, CDR2 LQKENI. There are 13 residues in the CDR3. V lost 2 bases and J lost 4, with 8 bases in between. The CDR3 here is CASSPTKPETQYF. CDR3 in DNA: TGTGCCAGCTCACCAACCAAGCCAGAGACCCAGTACTTC.

The J gene is TRBJ2-4, the V gene TRBV15, with 7 bases matching TRBD2. This CDR3 has 13 residues. Trimming at V came to 6 bases and at J to 7 bases, leaving 6 bases not matched to a gene. From germline, CDR1 is LNHNV and CDR2 YYDKDF (reference sequence). The CDR3 reads CATRKRLANIQYF. The CDR3, as DNA: TGTGCCACCAGAAAACGACTAGCTAACATTCAGTACTTC.

This chain links TRBV28 with TRBJ1-2; weak D call: TRBD1 (5 bases). This CDR3 is 15 amino acids long. V was cut by 8 bases and J by 1 base, with 17 bases left in between. CDR1 is MDHEN, CDR2 SYDVKM, per germline. The CDR3 region is CASGTGTAINYGYTF. DNA for the CDR3: TGTGCCAGCGGAACCGGGACGGCGATTAACTATGGCTACACCTTC.

The chain employs TRBV6-6 and TRBJ1-1; the D gene is possibly TRBD1 (5 bases). This CDR3 region has 14 residues. The germline CDR1 and CDR2 sequences are MNHNY and SVGAGI (reference sequence). V lost 7 bases and J lost 1, with 13 bases in between. The CDR3 region has the DNA TGTGCCAGCACCTTACTTGGGGGGAACACTGAAGCTTTCTTT. Translating gives CASTLLGGNTEAFF.

The chain recombines TRBV6-5 with TRBJ2-1; 8 bases match TRBD2. V gave up 6 bases and J gave up 4 bases; unmatched junction bases: 8. CDR1 and CDR2 (germline): MNHEY, SVGAGI. The length of the CDR3 is 15 residues. The DNA of the CDR3 is TGTGCCAGCAGACAACGGGAGGGCCGATACAATGAGCAGTTCTTC. It specifies CASRQREGRYNEQFF.

The J gene is TRBJ2-2, the V gene TRBV5-1, with 9 positions matching TRBD1. The CDR3 covers 14 residues. V shed 9 bases, J shed 6 bases, and the junction held 9 bases outside the gene matches. Germline-derived CDR1 and CDR2 are SGHRS and YFSETQ. CDR3 DNA: TGCGCCACCAGGGAACAGGGGGCAGCCGGGGAGCTGTTTTTT. It yields the protein CATREQGAAGELFF. Variable domain in full (rest from reference TRBV5-1 and TRBJ2-2): KAGVTQTPRYLIKTRGQQVTLSCSPISGHRSVSWYQQTPGQGLQFLFEYFSETQRNKGNFPGRFSGRQFSNSRSEMNVSTLELGDSALYLCATREQGAAGELFFGEGSRLTVL.

The V gene is TRBV2, the J gene TRBJ2-5; perhaps TRBD1 as D (5 bases). The CDR3 contains 14 residues. The V gene lost 6 bases and the J gene lost 5 bases, with 16 bases spanning the gap. The V gene's germline CDR1 is SNHLY and CDR2 FYNNEI. CDR3 residues: CASRATRVVETQYF. CDR3 nucleotides: TGTGCCAGCAGAGCCACCAGGGTGGTGGAGACCCAGTACTTC.

The V call is TRBV6-5, the J call TRBJ1-2; D not resolved. The germline V and J ends were trimmed by 6 bases and 5 bases, with 7 bases remaining between them. Germline values: CDR1 MNHEY, CDR2 SVGAGI. The CDR3 is 11 amino acids. The CDR3: CASRDGYGYTF. The CDR3 DNA reads TGTGCCAGCAGGGACGGATATGGCTACACCTTC.

The gene calls are TRBV9 and TRBJ1-4, with D tentatively TRBD1 (5 bases). The CDR3 runs 16 residues. The germline gives CDR1 SGDLS, CDR2 YYNGEE. The V end was cut by 0 bases, the J end by 3 bases, with 12 bases between. The CDR3 nucleotides are TGTGCCAGCAGCGTAGATGTGGGGCTGGCTAATGAAAAACTGTTTTTT. This encodes CASSVDVGLANEKLFF.

The chain uses TRBV2 and TRBJ2-1; possibly TRBD2 for D (5 bases). V lost 6 bases to trimming and J lost 6 bases, with 15 bases between them. This CDR3 is built from 14 residues. In germline, CDR1 is SNHLY, CDR2 FYNNEI. The CDR3 region has the DNA TGTGCCAGCAGAGCCTCTAGCTTAATCAATGAGCAGTTCTTC. Translation: CASRASSLINEQFF.